A selection of T cell receptor beta chains follows, all from one sample in a study of blood T cell repertoires in COVID-19. The repertoire was sequenced with immunoSEQ multiplex PCR; TCRdb's copy has only in-frame clones and lacks some. The data contain 360,000 or so clones, over 85% of them singletons. Sequenced input: PBMCs or T cells enriched from blood (not recorded which). The receptors were sampled from a woman aged 25 to 39 who had recovered from COVID-19. Each CDR3 is given with its conserved first and last residue. Fields, in order: V gene, D gene, clone size, J gene, CDR3 protein, CDR3 DNA. D genes are given only for firm matches. Not every row has a clone size; where given, it reads once, few, many or a size class.

TRBV10-1	TRBD2	NA	TRBJ2-7	CASSKNTGTSTREQYF	TGCGCCAGCAGTAAGAACACCGGGACTAGCACTCGCGAGCAGTACTTC
TRBV18	TRBD2	NA	TRBJ2-7	CASSATSGRGYEQYF	TGTGCCAGCTCGGCGACTAGCGGGAGGGGGTACGAGCAGTACTTC
TRBV28	TRBD2	NA	TRBJ2-2	CASSSLPSSGRWTGELFF	TGTGCCAGCAGTTCCCTTCCGAGTAGCGGGAGATGGACCGGGGAGCTGTTTTTT
TRBV9	TRBD1	NA	TRBJ1-1	CASSDTGGAFGYTEAFF	TGTGCCAGCAGCGATACAGGGGGCGCTTTCGGTTATACTGAAGCTTTCTTT
TRBV5-4	NA	NA	TRBJ2-3	CASSPSLQGSTDTQYF	TGTGCCAGCAGCCCATCTCTACAGGGAAGCACAGATACGCAGTATTTT
TRBV6-2/TRBV6-3	TRBD2	NA	TRBJ2-7	CASSYSRLAASYEQYF	TGTGCCAGCAGTTACTCGAGACTAGCCGCCTCCTACGAGCAGTACTTC
TRBV29-1	NA	NA	TRBJ2-2	CSVGVGMGAGELFF	TGCAGCGTTGGGGTAGGGATGGGAGCCGGGGAGCTGTTTTTT
TRBV5-8	TRBD1	few	TRBJ1-2	CASSWGTGDHYGYTF	TGTGCCAGCAGCTGGGGGACAGGAGATCACTATGGCTACACCTTC
TRBV7-3	NA	NA	TRBJ2-3	CASSLGGLGTDTQYF	TGTGCCAGCAGCTTAGGGGGCTTAGGGACAGATACGCAGTATTTT
TRBV3-1/TRBV3-2	NA	NA	TRBJ1-2	CASSQESGNYGYTF	TGTGCCAGCAGCCAAGAATCGGGTAACTATGGCTACACCTTC
TRBV5-8	NA	NA	TRBJ1-5	CASSLVISNQPQHF	TGTGCCAGCAGCTTGGTTATTAGCAATCAGCCCCAGCATTTT